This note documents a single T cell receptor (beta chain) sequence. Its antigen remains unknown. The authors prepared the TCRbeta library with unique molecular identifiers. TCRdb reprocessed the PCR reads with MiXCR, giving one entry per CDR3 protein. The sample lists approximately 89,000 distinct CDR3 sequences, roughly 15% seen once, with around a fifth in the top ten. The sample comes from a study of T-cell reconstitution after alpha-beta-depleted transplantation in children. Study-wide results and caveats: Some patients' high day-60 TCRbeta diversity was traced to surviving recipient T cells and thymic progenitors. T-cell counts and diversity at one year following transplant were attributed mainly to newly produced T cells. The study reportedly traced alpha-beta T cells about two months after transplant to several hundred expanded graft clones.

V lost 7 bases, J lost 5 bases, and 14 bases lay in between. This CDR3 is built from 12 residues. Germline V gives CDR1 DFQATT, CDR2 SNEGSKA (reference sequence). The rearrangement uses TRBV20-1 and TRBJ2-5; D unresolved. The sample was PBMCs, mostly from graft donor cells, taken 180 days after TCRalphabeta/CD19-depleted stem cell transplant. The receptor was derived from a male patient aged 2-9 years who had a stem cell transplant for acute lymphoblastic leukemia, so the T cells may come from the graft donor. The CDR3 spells CSVPVQIETQYF. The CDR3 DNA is TGCAGTGTACCGGTACAGATCGAGACCCAGTACTTC.